This T cell receptor (beta chain) was captured in a study of blood T cell repertoires in COVID-19. Study overall: Acute-phase and convalescent COVID-19 samples originated in the United States, Italy and Spain. PBMCs, B-cell-depleted T cells, or T cells provided the cDNA or gDNA that made up the material.

In the original processing: Amplification of reference gene primers was used by the study to estimate nucleated cell counts. Profiling relied on immunoSEQ multiplex PCR, and the TCRdb table lists in-frame clones only, not all of them. V and J calls and clone size are copied from that table; D and trimming were computed from the DNA. The sample has about 40,000 clones, 70% to 90% seen once. The CDR3 has 16 residues. Germline lookup yields CDR1 SGHDT and CDR2 YYEEEE. Trimming took off 1 base at V and 7 bases at J, with 15 bases between the two ends. The sequence derives from a human donor in a cohort sampled during active COVID-19. This chain uses TRBV5-6 with TRBJ1-6; a weak D match, TRBD1 (5 bases). Sequencing was carried out using peripheral blood. In nucleotides, the CDR3 is TGTGCCAGCAGCTTGTACAACGGCGGGGGGAATTCACCCCTCCACTTT. Its translation is CASSLYNGGGNSPLHF.